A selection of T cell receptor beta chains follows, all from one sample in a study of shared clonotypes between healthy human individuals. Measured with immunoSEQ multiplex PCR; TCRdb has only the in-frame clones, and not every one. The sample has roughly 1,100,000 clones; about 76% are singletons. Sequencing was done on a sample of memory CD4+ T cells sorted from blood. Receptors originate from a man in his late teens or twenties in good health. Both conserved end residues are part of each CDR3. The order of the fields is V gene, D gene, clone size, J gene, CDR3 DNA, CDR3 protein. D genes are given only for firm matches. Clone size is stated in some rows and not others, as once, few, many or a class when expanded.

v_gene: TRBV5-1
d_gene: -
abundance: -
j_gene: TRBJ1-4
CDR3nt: TGCGCCAGCAGCTTGTGGACTAATGAAAAACTGTTTTTT
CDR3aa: CASSLWTNEKLFF

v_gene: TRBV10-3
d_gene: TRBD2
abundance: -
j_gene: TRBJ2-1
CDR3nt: TGTGCCATCAGTGGGGCGGATGCTAGCGGGAGGGGATCTTACTCCTACAATGAGCAGTTCTTC
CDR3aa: CAISGADASGRGSYSYNEQFF

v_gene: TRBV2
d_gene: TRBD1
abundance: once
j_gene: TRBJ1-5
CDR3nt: TGTGCCAGCAGTGTTGGACAGGGGGGCCTGAAGCCCCAGCATTTT
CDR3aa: CASSVGQGGLKPQHF

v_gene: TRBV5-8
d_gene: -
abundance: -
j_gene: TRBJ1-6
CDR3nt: TGTGCCAGCAGCTTGGTTCAGGGAAGATCCTATAATTCACCCCTCCACTTT
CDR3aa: CASSLVQGRSYNSPLHF

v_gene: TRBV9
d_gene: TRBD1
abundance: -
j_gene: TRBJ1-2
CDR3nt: TGTGCCAGCAGCGCCGCGATCAGGGGGGGCTATGGCTACACCTTC
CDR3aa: CASSAAIRGGYGYTF

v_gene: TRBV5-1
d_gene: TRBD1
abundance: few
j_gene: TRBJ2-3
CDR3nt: TGCGCCAGCAGCTTTACGACAGGGAACACAGATACGCAGTATTTT
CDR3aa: CASSFTTGNTDTQYF

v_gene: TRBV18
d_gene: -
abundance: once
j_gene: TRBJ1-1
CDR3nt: TGTGCCAGCTCACCACCGGCCAGACTCCTTGAAGCTTTCTTT
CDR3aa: CASSPPARLLEAFF

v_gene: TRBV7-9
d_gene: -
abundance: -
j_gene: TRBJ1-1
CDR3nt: TGTGCCAGCAACTCCCAAACCAACACTGAAGCTTTCTTT
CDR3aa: CASNSQTNTEAFF

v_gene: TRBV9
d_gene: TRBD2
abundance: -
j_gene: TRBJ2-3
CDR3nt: TGTGCCAGCAGCGTAGCGGCCCAGCGGGGACGCACAGATACGCAGTATTTT
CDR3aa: CASSVAAQRGRTDTQYF

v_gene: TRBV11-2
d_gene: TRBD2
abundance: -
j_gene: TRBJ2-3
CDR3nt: TGTGCCAGCAGCCCGCGTAGCCGGACTAGAGACACAGATACGCAGTATTTT
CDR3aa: CASSPRSRTRDTDTQYF

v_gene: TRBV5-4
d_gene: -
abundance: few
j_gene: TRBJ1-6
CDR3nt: TGTGCCAGCAGCCCCCAGAACCCTGCGAATTCACCCCTCCACTTT
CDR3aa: CASSPQNPANSPLHF

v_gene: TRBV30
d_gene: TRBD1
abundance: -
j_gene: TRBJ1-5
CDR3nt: TGTGCCTGGAGTGGTACAGGGGGTCAGCCCCAGCATTTT
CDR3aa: CAWSGTGGQPQHF

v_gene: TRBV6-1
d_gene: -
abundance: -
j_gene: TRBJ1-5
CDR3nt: TGTGCCAGCGACCGGGGCAATCAGCCCCAGCATTTT
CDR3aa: CASDRGNQPQHF

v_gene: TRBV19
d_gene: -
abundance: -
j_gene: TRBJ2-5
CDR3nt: TGTGCCAGTAGGGGAGGAGGGGCGATACTAGAGACCCAGTACTTC
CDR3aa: CASRGGGAILETQYF

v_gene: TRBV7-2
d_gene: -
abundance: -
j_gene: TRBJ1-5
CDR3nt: TGTGCCAGCAGCCGGGGCCTTAGCAATCAGCCCCAGCATTTT
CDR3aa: CASSRGLSNQPQHF

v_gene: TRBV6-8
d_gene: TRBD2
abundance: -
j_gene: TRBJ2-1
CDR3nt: TGTGCCAGGAGCCATGGGGGGGGGTCGAATGAGCAGTTCTTC
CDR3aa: CARSHGGGSNEQFF

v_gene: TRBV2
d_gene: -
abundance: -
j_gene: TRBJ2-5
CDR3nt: TGTGCCAGCAGTGCCGCCGGGACGGTGGGGACCCAGTACTTC
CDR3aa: CASSAAGTVGTQYF

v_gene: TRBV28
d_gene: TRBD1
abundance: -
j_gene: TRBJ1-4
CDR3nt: TGTGCCAGCCGTCATCAGGACAGGTATAATGAAAAACTGTTTTTT
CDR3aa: CASRHQDRYNEKLFF

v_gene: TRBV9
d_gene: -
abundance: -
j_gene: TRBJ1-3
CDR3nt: TGTGCCAGCAGCGTAGGCGGGGGAGGAGTCTCTGGAAACACCATATATTTT
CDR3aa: CASSVGGGGVSGNTIYF

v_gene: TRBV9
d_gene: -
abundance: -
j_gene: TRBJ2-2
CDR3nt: TGTGCCAGCAGCGCGACAGGCTTGACGAACACCGGGGAGCTGTTTTTT
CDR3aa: CASSATGLTNTGELFF

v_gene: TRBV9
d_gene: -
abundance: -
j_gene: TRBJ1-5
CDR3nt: TGTGCCAGCAGCGTAGGTGATCATAGCAATCAGCCCCAGCATTTT
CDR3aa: CASSVGDHSNQPQHF

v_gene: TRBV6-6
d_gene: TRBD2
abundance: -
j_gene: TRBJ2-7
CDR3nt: TGTGCCAGCAGTCAGGGACTAGGGAGCTCCTACGAGCAGTACTTC
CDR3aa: CASSQGLGSSYEQYF

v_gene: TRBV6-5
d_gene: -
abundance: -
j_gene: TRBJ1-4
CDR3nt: TGTGCCAGCAGATCCTCCCAGGGGTCTAATGAAAAACTGTTTTTT
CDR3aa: CASRSSQGSNEKLFF

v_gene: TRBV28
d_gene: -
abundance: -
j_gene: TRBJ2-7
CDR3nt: TGTGCCAGCAGTTCCGATCAGGGGTTGTTTGGGGAGCAGTACTTC
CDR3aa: CASSSDQGLFGEQYF

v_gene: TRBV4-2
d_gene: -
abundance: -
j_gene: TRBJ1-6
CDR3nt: TGTGCCAGCAGCGAGCGACAGGAGTCTATGGTAAATTCACCCCTCCACTTT
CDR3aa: CASSERQESMVNSPLHF

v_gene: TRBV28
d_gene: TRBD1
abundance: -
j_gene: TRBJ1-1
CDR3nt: TGTGCCAGCAGTTTACCCTTCAGGGGGACTGAAGCTTTCTTT
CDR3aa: CASSLPFRGTEAFF

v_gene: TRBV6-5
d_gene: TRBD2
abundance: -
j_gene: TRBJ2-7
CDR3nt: TGTGCCAGCAATCGACGGCGGGAGAACTACGAGCAGTACTTC
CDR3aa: CASNRRRENYEQYF

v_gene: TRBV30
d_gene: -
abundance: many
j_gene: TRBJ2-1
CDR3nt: TGTGCCTGGAGTACGGGTGCCTCCTACAATGAGCAGTTCTTC
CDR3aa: CAWSTGASYNEQFF

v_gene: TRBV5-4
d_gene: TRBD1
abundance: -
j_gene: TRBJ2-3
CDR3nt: TGTGCCAGCAGCTTGTCAGGGGGAGTAGCAGATACGCAGTATTTT
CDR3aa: CASSLSGGVADTQYF

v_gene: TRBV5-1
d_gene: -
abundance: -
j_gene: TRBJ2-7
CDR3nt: TGCGCCAGCAGCTCCTCGGGCGGTCCGGCCTACGAGCAGTACTTC
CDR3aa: CASSSSGGPAYEQYF

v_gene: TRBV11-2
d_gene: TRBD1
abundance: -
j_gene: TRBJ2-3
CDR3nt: TGTGCCAGCAGCCTGGGGACAGGTCTGACAGATACGCAGTATTTT
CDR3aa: CASSLGTGLTDTQYF

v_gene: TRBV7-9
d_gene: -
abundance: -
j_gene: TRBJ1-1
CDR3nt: TGTGCCAGCAGCTTAGGTAGGGGAGGGAACACTGAAGCTTTCTTT
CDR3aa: CASSLGRGGNTEAFF

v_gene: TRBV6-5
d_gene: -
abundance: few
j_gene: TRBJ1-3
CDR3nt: TGTGCCAGCACGGCCCCGGGCGGAAACACCATATATTTT
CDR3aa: CASTAPGGNTIYF

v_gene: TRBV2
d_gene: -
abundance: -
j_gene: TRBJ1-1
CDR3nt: TGTGCCAGCAGCCTTATCATCGGGACTGAAGCTTTCTTT
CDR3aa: CASSLIIGTEAFF

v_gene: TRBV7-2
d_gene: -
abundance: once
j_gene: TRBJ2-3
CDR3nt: TGTGCCAGCAGCCCTCGAAGCGGCCACACAGATACGCAGTATTTT
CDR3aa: CASSPRSGHTDTQYF

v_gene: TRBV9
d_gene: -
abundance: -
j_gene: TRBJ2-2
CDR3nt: TGTGCCAGCAGCGCCGTCTTTAGCGGGGAGCTGTTTTTT
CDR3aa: CASSAVFSGELFF

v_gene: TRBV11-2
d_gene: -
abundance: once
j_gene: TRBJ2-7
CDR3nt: TGTGCCAGCAGCTTAATGATGTCGGGCTACGAGCAGTACTTC
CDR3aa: CASSLMMSGYEQYF